The T cell receptor beta chain under discussion was sequenced for a study of human T cells and chemical hapten exposure. In the study overall: It was small differences in pooled library volume that mainly caused per-sample TCR yields to vary.

Germline V lookup: CDR1 SGHTA, CDR2 FQGNSA. The CDR3 is made up of 16 amino acids. V gave up 0 bases and J gave up 1 base; unmatched junction bases: 1. Regarding time point: patch test 1, 2 weeks after DPC sensitization. Treatment specified: therapeutic diphenylcyclopropenone sensitization with weekly scalp DPC. Before extraction, the whole blood was not fractionated, and total RNA was taken from it. Prior to each patch test being applied, blood was drawn. Comment on this clonotype: Its antigen is unidentified.

TCRdb analysed the RACE reads with MiXCR anew, one entry per CDR3 protein. In the table there are about 37,000 distinct CDR3 sequences, approximately 6.3% of which are singletons. Study-wide results and caveats: The number of TCRs above 1 in 1000 frequency did not change after DPC sensitization. There was alopecia in the donors, so their immune response may differ from that of healthy people.

This material consisted of whole blood, taken in connection with sensitization to the hapten diphenylcyclopropenone (DPC). This TCR was recovered from a woman aged 25 to 39 with alopecia areata. Some clones in this sample may be carry-over from other donors' samples. This chain joins TRBV7-2 and TRBJ2-3, with 10 bases identical to TRBD2. The CDR3 coding sequence is TGTGCCAGCAGCTTAGCCGGGACTAGCGGCACAGATACGCAGTATTTT. It specifies CASSLAGTSGTDTQYF. Filled out from reference TRBV7-2 and TRBJ2-3, the complete variable domain reads GAGVSQSPSNKVTEKGKDVELRCDPISGHTALYWYRQSLGQGLEFLIYFQGNSAPDKSGLPSDRFSAERTGGSVSTLTIQRTQQEDSAVYLCASSLAGTSGTDTQYFGPGTRLTVL.